One sample yielded the 17 T cell receptor beta chains listed below, sequenced in a study of T cells in Graves' hyperthyroidism and ophthalmopathy. RNA transcripts gave rise to amplified TCR beta CDR3 regions. When the TCR CDR3 underwent first-round RT-PCR, the HTBI primer set was used. TCRdb passed the multiplex PCR reads through MiXCR, listing each CDR3 protein once. The sample contains 250,000 to 300,000 distinct CDR3 sequences, more than 12% of which appear only once. The sequenced material came from blood. The receptors derive from a middle-aged woman with Graves' hyperthyroidism that later progressed to Graves' ophthalmopathy.

J is TRBJ2-1 and V is TRBV9, with 10 bases fitting TRBD2. V shed 2 bases, J shed 8 bases, and the junction held 10 bases outside the gene matches. The CDR3 covers 16 residues. Germline-derived CDR1 and CDR2 are SGDLS and YYNGEE. The CDR3 protein is CASSVAASGRLYEQFF. The CDR3, as DNA: TGTGCCAGCAGCGTTGCGGCTAGCGGGAGACTGTATGAGCAGTTCTTC.

This clonotype was observed at least ten times. The gene calls are TRBV12-3 or TRBV12-4 and TRBJ2-1; D is ambiguous. The V end was cut by 0 bases, the J end by 6 bases, with 15 bases between. The CDR3 spans 16 residues. CDR3 loop: CASSLAGPPSLNEQFF. CDR3 nucleotides: TGTGCCAGCAGTTTAGCGGGCCCCCCGAGCCTCAATGAGCAGTTCTTC.

This clonotype was found many times. V gene TRBV28 combines with J gene TRBJ1-5; tentatively, D is TRBD1 (5 bases). Germline values: CDR1 MDHEN, CDR2 SYDVKM. The CDR3 totals 16 residues. Trimming removed 7 bases from V and 3 bases from J, with 19 bases in between. This CDR3 reads CASKSWDLIDNQPQHF. As DNA, the CDR3 is TGTGCCAGCAAAAGCTGGGACCTAATCGACAATCAGCCCCAGCATTTT.

This clonotype was seen many times. The chain has TRBV20-1 and TRBJ2-5; 8 bases agree with TRBD2. The CDR3 loop spans 14 amino acids. CDR1 is DFQATT, CDR2 SNEGSKA, per germline (reference sequence). The junction had 7 bases not matched to a gene; V was cut back by 5 bases and J by 2 bases. This CDR3 reads CSALRLASQETQYF. The CDR3 DNA is TGCAGTGCTTTGAGACTAGCGTCACAAGAGACCCAGTACTTC.

This clonotype was counted between two and nine times. The chain couples TRBV28 to TRBJ2-4; 9 positions match TRBD2. The CDR3 runs 16 residues. V gave up 7 bases and J gave up 0 bases; unmatched junction bases: 7. Germline V gene lookup returns CDR1 MDHEN and CDR2 SYDVKM. The CDR3 coding sequence is TGTGCCAGCAATGGACTAGCGCCCCTAGCCAAAAACATTCAGTACTTC. Its translation: CASNGLAPLAKNIQYF.

This clonotype showed up many times. The J gene is TRBJ2-1, the V gene TRBV5-1, with D possibly called TRBD1 or TRBD2 (5 bases each). The CDR3 extends over 16 amino acids. Germline V lookup: CDR1 SGHRS, CDR2 YFSETQ. V lost 4 bases, J lost 0 bases, and 14 bases lay in between. This CDR3 reads CASSASGLSSYNEQFF. In DNA, the CDR3 is TGCGCCAGCAGCGCCTCGGGGCTAAGCTCCTACAATGAGCAGTTCTTC.

Many counts were recorded for this clonotype. The chain is built from TRBV27 and TRBJ2-1, with D perhaps matching TRBD1 (6 bases). Germline V gene sequence: CDR1 MNHEY, CDR2 SMNVEV (reference sequence). V was clipped by 5 bases and J by 4 bases, with 15 bases between them. The CDR3 is 15 amino acids. Written as DNA, the CDR3 is TGTGCCAGCAGTCCCCCAGGGGAGTGGTACAATGAGCAGTTCTTC. Its protein is CASSPPGEWYNEQFF.

This clonotype was seen ten or more times. V and J are TRBV5-6 and TRBJ2-3; no clear D. Germline assignment: CDR1 SGHDT and CDR2 YYEEEE. The CDR3 contains 14 residues. V lost 2 bases to trimming and J lost 0 bases, with 7 bases between them. CDR3 sequence reads: CASSFGQSTDTQYF. Here the CDR3 DNA reads TGTGCCAGCAGCTTTGGTCAGAGCACAGATACGCAGTATTTT.

This clonotype was recorded at least ten times. The J gene is TRBJ2-1, the V gene TRBV5-5; D remains unclear. Trimming pared 0 bases from V and 9 bases from J, leaving 10 bases between. The CDR3 runs 13 residues. Germline CDR1 reads SGHKS; CDR2 reads YYEKEE (reference sequence). CDR3 residues: CASSLAIPSEQFF. The CDR3 DNA follows: TGTGCCAGCAGCTTGGCTATCCCAAGTGAGCAGTTCTTC.

The chain has TRBV5-5 and TRBJ1-1; TRBD1 matches at 7 bases. J lost 1 base, V lost 3 bases, and 6 bases had no gene match. CDR1 and CDR2 from the germline V gene are SGHKS and YYEKEE (reference sequence). This CDR3 region has 15 residues. The DNA for the CDR3 is TGTGCCAGCAGCTCTCAGGGGGTAGGGAACACTGAAGCTTTCTTT. Its translation is CASSSQGVGNTEAFF.

The chain recombines TRBV19 with TRBJ1-1; D is unresolved. Trimming shortened V by 7 bases and J by 1 base, and 19 bases separated the two germline ends. CDR3 length: 16 residues. Germline assignment: CDR1 LNHDA and CDR2 SQIVND (reference sequence). The CDR3 here is CASKQTGKRRNTEAFF. For the CDR3, the DNA is TGTGCCAGTAAACAAACCGGGAAGAGAAGGAACACTGAAGCTTTCTTT.

The V call is TRBV19, the J call TRBJ2-1; 12 positions match TRBD2. Trimming took 6 bases from V and 9 from J; bases not matched to a gene: 6. The CDR3 is 14 residues long. The germline CDR1 and CDR2 sequences are LNHDA and SQIVND (reference sequence). CDR3 sequence (DNA): TGTGCCAGTAGGACTAGCGGGAGTCGGGCTGAGCAGTTCTTC. Amino acids: CASRTSGSRAEQFF.

This clonotype was recorded at least ten times. This chain joins TRBV28 and TRBJ1-2; 10 bases are shared with TRBD1. With 2 bases clipped from V and 7 bases from J, the junction kept 7 bases outside the gene matches. This CDR3 contains 15 residues. The germline V gene has CDR1 MDHEN and CDR2 SYDVKM. The CDR3 sequence is CASSLGGQGSGGYTF. The DNA of the CDR3 is TGTGCCAGCAGTTTAGGGGGACAGGGGAGTGGTGGCTACACCTTC.

The table lists this clonotype with many counts. The J gene is TRBJ2-7, the V gene TRBV27, with a weak D call TRBD1 (5 bases). Germline V gene lookup returns CDR1 MNHEY and CDR2 SMNVEV (reference sequence). Trimming removed 3 bases from V and 3 bases from J, with 6 bases in between. The CDR3 covers 12 residues. CDR3 residues: CASSLTVYEQYF. CDR3 coding DNA: TGTGCCAGCAGTTTGACAGTCTACGAGCAGTACTTC.

The chain couples TRBV30 to TRBJ2-3; D is ambiguous. This CDR3 has 11 amino acids. In germline, CDR1 is GTSNPN, CDR2 SVGIG (reference sequence). The CDR3 DNA follows: TGTGATATATTAAACAGTGATACGCAGTATTTT. Amino acids: CDILNSDTQYF.

This chain connects TRBV20-1 to TRBJ2-1, with 13 nucleotides matching TRBD2. The germline V gene has CDR1 DFQATT and CDR2 SNEGSKA (reference sequence). CDR3 length: 15 residues. The V gene end was trimmed by 4 bases and the J gene end by 9 bases; junction bases not matched to a gene: 9. The CDR3 nucleotides read TGCAGTGCTAAAACTAGCGGGAGGGTCATCGGTGAGCAGTTCTTC. It is translated as CSAKTSGRVIGEQFF.

The J gene is TRBJ2-1, the V gene TRBV11-2; 13 bases are shared with TRBD2. Germline trimming cut 5 bases from V and 2 bases from J; bases unmatched to any gene: 6. Looked up from germline, CDR1 is SGHAT and CDR2 is FQNNGV. The CDR3 covers 17 residues. The CDR3 loop reads CASSGGTSGKTYNEQFF. The CDR3 nucleotides read TGTGCCAGCAGCGGGGGGACTAGCGGGAAAACCTACAATGAGCAGTTCTTC.